These T cell receptor beta chains were read from a single sample in a study of PD-L1 blockade in urothelial cancer. Profiled with immunoSEQ multiplex PCR; TCRdb holds only in-frame clones, not every one. This table holds tens of thousands of clones, 75% to 90% found once. Sequenced material: PBMCs, taken around atezolizumab (anti-PD-L1) treatment. All receptors come from a man aged 60-69 years with urothelial cancer. CDR3s include the opening cysteine and the closing phenylalanine or tryptophan. Fields, in order: V gene, J gene, D gene, clone size, CDR3 protein, CDR3 DNA. D genes are given only for firm matches. Rows may omit the clone size; those that give it use once, few, many or a size class.

TRBV19	TRBJ2-7	.	.	CASRKRERYEQYF	TGTGCCAGTAGGAAAAGAGAGAGATACGAGCAGTACTTC
TRBV30	TRBJ2-1	TRBD2	.	CAWTRGLAVNNEQFF	TGTGCCTGGACCAGAGGACTAGCGGTAAACAATGAGCAGTTCTTC
TRBV18	TRBJ1-6	.	.	CASSPAGLVNSPLHF	TGTGCCAGCTCACCAGCAGGGCTAGTTAATTCACCCCTCCACTTT
TRBV7-8	TRBJ1-2	.	.	CASSLGHRNYGYTF	TGTGCCAGCAGCCTAGGACATCGTAACTATGGCTACACCTTC
TRBV6-5	TRBJ2-5	TRBD1	.	CATADRVETQYF	TGTGCCACCGCGGACAGGGTGGAGACCCAGTACTTC
TRBV10-3	TRBJ2-5	.	once	CATSLGGVGETQYF	TGTGCCACGTCTTTAGGAGGGGTTGGGGAGACCCAGTACTTC
TRBV6-5	TRBJ1-2	TRBD1	once	CASSYTGVGYTF	TGTGCCAGCAGTTATACAGGGGTAGGCTACACCTTC
TRBV27	TRBJ2-7	TRBD1	.	CASSTGAAGEQYF	TGTGCCAGCAGTACAGGGGCCGCCGGCGAGCAGTACTTC
TRBV19	TRBJ2-1	TRBD1	.	CASSHLGGTGSINEQFF	TGTGCCAGTAGTCATTTAGGGGGGACAGGGTCAATCAATGAGCAGTTCTTC
TRBV11-2	TRBJ1-5	TRBD1	.	CASSRQGQPQHF	TGTGCCAGCAGCAGACAGGGACAGCCCCAGCATTTT
TRBV7-8	TRBJ1-5	.	.	CASSLDSNYQPQHF	TGTGCCAGCAGCTTAGACAGTAATTATCAGCCCCAGCATTTT
TRBV18	TRBJ1-5	TRBD1	.	CASSPQTGGQPQHF	TGTGCCAGCTCACCACAAACAGGGGGTCAGCCCCAGCATTTT
TRBV10-3	TRBJ2-1	TRBD1	.	CAISEDRGSPNEQFF	TGTGCCATCAGTGAGGACAGGGGTTCCCCGAATGAGCAGTTCTTC
TRBV11-2	TRBJ1-1	.	.	CASSSAWGPRNTEAFF	TGTGCCAGCAGCTCAGCCTGGGGGCCGAGAAACACTGAAGCTTTCTTT
TRBV29-1	TRBJ1-1	TRBD1	few	CSAVRGQDTEAFF	TGCAGCGCTGTAAGGGGGCAGGACACTGAAGCTTTCTTT
TRBV6-4	TRBJ2-5	TRBD2	.	CASSEGGGGQETQYF	TGTGCCAGCAGTGAAGGTGGGGGGGGACAAGAGACCCAGTACTTC
TRBV5-1	TRBJ1-3	.	.	CASSNTGISGNTIYF	TGCGCCAGCTCGAATACAGGGATATCTGGAAACACCATATATTTT
TRBV25-1	TRBJ1-5	.	.	CASTRPLGGELNQPQHF	TGTGCCAGCACCCGGCCTTTGGGGGGAGAGCTTAATCAGCCCCAGCATTTT
TRBV30	TRBJ2-3	TRBD2	few	CAWSVLAGRYF	TGTGCCTGGAGTGTCCTAGCGGGGAGGTATTTT
TRBV19	TRBJ1-5	.	.	CASSIQLAQPQHF	TGTGCCAGTAGTATCCAGTTAGCTCAGCCCCAGCATTTT
TRBV14	TRBJ2-7	.	.	CASSPTGIYEQYF	TGTGCCAGCAGCCCTACAGGGATCTACGAGCAGTACTTC
TRBV6-5	TRBJ2-7	.	.	CASSYRVTDYEQYF	TGTGCCAGCAGTTACCGGGTGACTGACTACGAGCAGTACTTC
TRBV6-5	TRBJ2-7	TRBD1	.	CASSSLGGQGYEQYF	TGTGCCAGCAGTTCTTTGGGGGGACAGGGCTACGAGCAGTACTTC
TRBV2	TRBJ2-5	.	.	CASSVGGNGAQYF	TGTGCCAGCAGTGTGGGGGGTAATGGGGCCCAGTACTTC
TRBV19	TRBJ2-1	TRBD2	.	CASSTYGGYNEQFF	TGTGCCAGTAGTACGTACGGGGGGTACAATGAGCAGTTCTTC
TRBV30	TRBJ1-4	TRBD1	.	CAMGDRGPTNEKLFF	TGTGCAATGGGGGACAGGGGCCCAACTAATGAAAAACTGTTTTTT
TRBV6-6	TRBJ2-7	.	.	CASRPGTRSYEQYF	TGTGCCAGCAGGCCGGGGACTCGATCCTACGAGCAGTACTTC
TRBV6-5	TRBJ1-1	.	.	CASTADTEAFF	TGTGCCAGCACGGCGGACACTGAAGCTTTCTTT
TRBV18	TRBJ1-5	.	.	CASSPKGDRQPQHF	TGTGCCAGCTCACCAAAGGGGGACCGTCAGCCCCAGCATTTT
TRBV2	TRBJ2-3	.	.	CASTRVKTSTDTQYF	TGTGCCAGCACCCGGGTCAAAACTAGCACAGATACGCAGTATTTT
TRBV6-5	TRBJ2-5	.	.	CASSRGQFRETQYF	TGTGCCAGCAGTCGAGGACAGTTCAGGGAGACCCAGTACTTC
TRBV7-8	TRBJ2-3	.	.	CASSLVQLAATDTQYF	TGTGCCAGCAGCTTAGTCCAGCTAGCAGCCACAGATACGCAGTATTTT
TRBV2	TRBJ1-1	.	once	CASERQVPSEAFF	TGTGCCAGCGAGCGACAGGTCCCGAGCGAAGCTTTCTTT
TRBV19	TRBJ2-4	.	.	CASSQTLAKNIQYF	TGTGCCAGTAGTCAGACTCTAGCCAAAAACATTCAGTACTTC
TRBV2	TRBJ1-1	TRBD1	few	CASNQGEDTEAFF	TGTGCCAGCAATCAGGGGGAGGACACTGAAGCTTTCTTT
TRBV18	TRBJ2-7	.	.	CASSLPSYEQYF	TGTGCCAGCTCACTTCCGTCCTACGAGCAGTACTTC
TRBV18	TRBJ1-5	.	.	CASSPGHEQPQHF	TGTGCCAGCTCACCGGGCCACGAACAGCCCCAGCATTTT
TRBV30	TRBJ1-1	.	few	CAWSVRGRLNTEAFF	TGTGCCTGGAGTGTACGCGGCAGACTAAACACTGAAGCTTTCTTT
TRBV6-1	TRBJ2-1	.	once	CASRGGVGNEQFF	TGTGCCAGCAGGGGTGGAGTTGGTAATGAGCAGTTCTTC
TRBV6-5	TRBJ1-2	.	.	CASTRVRDGYTF	TGTGCCAGCACCCGAGTACGGGATGGCTACACCTTC
TRBV7-9	TRBJ1-2	TRBD1	once	CASSPPGRGQRPKNYGYTF	TGTGCCAGCAGCCCCCCGGGCAGGGGGCAACGCCCCAAAAACTATGGCTACACCTTC
TRBV5-6	TRBJ2-1	TRBD2	.	CASRLGGVGPYNEQFF	TGTGCCAGCAGACTTGGGGGGGTTGGCCCCTACAATGAGCAGTTCTTC
TRBV7-8	TRBJ2-7	TRBD1	.	CASSPLQGTVSYEQYF	TGTGCCAGCAGCCCTCTGCAGGGGACAGTCTCCTACGAGCAGTACTTC
TRBV2	TRBJ1-1	.	.	CASTQGDSSLSGSEAFF	TGTGCCAGCACCCAGGGCGACAGTTCCCTTTCGGGCTCTGAAGCTTTCTTT
TRBV19	TRBJ1-2	TRBD1	.	CASSIRKGGGYGYTF	TGTGCCAGTAGTATACGGAAAGGGGGCGGCTATGGCTACACCTTC
TRBV10-1	TRBJ1-1	TRBD1	.	CASSRTGGTEAFF	TGCGCCAGCAGTAGAACAGGGGGGACTGAAGCTTTCTTT
TRBV5-1	TRBJ1-2	.	.	CASSLGDTNYGYTF	TGCGCCAGCAGCTTGGGAGATACTAACTATGGCTACACCTTC
TRBV2	TRBJ2-1	TRBD2	.	CASYRGEAENEQFF	TGTGCCAGCTATCGGGGGGAAGCGGAAAATGAGCAGTTCTTC
TRBV6-5	TRBJ2-5	TRBD2	once	CASSYDGGRYF	TGTGCCAGCAGTTACGATGGCGGGAGGTACTTC
TRBV30	TRBJ2-5	TRBD1	.	CAWRDRYKGETQYF	TGTGCCTGGCGGGACAGATACAAAGGGGAGACCCAGTACTTC
TRBV30	TRBJ2-1	.	.	CARGGRQGSEQFF	TGTGCCCGGGGCGGGAGACAGGGGTCTGAGCAGTTCTTC
TRBV5-1	TRBJ2-7	.	.	CASSEGIGGPYEQYF	TGCGCCAGCAGCGAAGGGATAGGAGGGCCCTACGAGCAGTACTTC
TRBV2	TRBJ1-3	.	.	CASRATGSGNTIYF	TGTGCCAGCAGGGCAACGGGCTCTGGAAACACCATATATTTT
TRBV6-4	TRBJ1-1	TRBD1	.	CASRNVDRDVTEAFF	TGTGCCAGCAGGAATGTCGACAGGGATGTAACTGAAGCTTTCTTT
TRBV21-1	TRBJ2-5	.	.	CASSKGGSGTQETQYF	TGTGCCAGCAGCAAAGGGGGTAGCGGGACCCAAGAGACCCAGTACTTC
TRBV5-6	TRBJ1-2	TRBD1	.	CASSSSLDRVYGYTF	TGTGCCAGCAGCTCATCACTGGACAGGGTCTATGGCTACACCTTC
TRBV6-6	TRBJ1-2	.	.	CASSYPGQGNYGYTF	TGTGCCAGCAGTTACCCTGGACAAGGCAACTATGGCTACACCTTC
TRBV18	TRBJ2-7	TRBD1	.	CASSPQTGGNEQYF	TGTGCCAGCTCACCACAGACAGGGGGGAACGAGCAGTACTTC
TRBV6-6	TRBJ2-5	.	.	CASSLAPQETQYF	TGTGCCAGCAGTCTAGCGCCCCAAGAGACCCAGTACTTC